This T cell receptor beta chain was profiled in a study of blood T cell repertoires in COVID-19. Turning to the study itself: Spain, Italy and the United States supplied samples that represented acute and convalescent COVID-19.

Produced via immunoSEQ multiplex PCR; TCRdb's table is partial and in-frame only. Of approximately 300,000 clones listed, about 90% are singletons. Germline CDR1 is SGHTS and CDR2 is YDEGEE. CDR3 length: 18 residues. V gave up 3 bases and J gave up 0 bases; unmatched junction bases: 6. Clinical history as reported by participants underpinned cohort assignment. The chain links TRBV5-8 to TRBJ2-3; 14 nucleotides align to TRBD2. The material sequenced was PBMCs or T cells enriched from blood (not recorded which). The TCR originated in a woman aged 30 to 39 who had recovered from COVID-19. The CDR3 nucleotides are TGTGCCAGCAGCTCGGGACTAGCGGGGGCCTCTAGCACAGATACGCAGTATTTT. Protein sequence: CASSSGLAGASSTDTQYF.